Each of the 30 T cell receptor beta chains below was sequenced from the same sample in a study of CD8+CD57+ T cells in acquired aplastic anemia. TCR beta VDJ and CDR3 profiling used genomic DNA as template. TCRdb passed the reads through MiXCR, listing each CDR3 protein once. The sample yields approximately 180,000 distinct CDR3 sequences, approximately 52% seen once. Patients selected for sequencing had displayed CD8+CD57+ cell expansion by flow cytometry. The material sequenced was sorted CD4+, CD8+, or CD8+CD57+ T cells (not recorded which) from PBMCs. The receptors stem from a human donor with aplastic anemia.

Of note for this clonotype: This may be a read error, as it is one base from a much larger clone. CDR3 sequence (DNA): TGTGCCAGCCGTAAAACGGCGGGGGCTAGCTATGGCTACACCTTC. Residues: CASRKTAGASYGYTF. The V gene is TRBV6-1, the J gene TRBJ1-2, with D maybe TRBD1 (6 bases). Trimming removed 8 bases from V and 4 bases from J, with 20 bases in between. This CDR3 contains 15 residues. Germline CDR1 MNHNS, CDR2 SASEGT.

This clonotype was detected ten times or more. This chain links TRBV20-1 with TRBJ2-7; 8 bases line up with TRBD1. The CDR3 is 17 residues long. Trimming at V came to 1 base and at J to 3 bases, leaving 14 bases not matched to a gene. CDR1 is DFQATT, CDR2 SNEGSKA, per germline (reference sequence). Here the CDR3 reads CSARGPYQGAMNYEQYF. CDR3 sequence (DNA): TGCAGTGCTAGAGGCCCATACCAGGGGGCTATGAACTACGAGCAGTACTTC.

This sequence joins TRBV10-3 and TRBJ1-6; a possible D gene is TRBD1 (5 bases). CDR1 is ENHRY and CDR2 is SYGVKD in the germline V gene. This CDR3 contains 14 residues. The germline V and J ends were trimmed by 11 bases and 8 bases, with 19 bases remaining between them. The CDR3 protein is CACGMKGEYSPLHF. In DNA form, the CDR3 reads TGTGCCTGCGGAATGAAAGGGGAGTATTCACCCCTCCACTTT.

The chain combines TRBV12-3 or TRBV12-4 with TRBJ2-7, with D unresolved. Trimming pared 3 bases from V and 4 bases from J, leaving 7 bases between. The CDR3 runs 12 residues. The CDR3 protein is CASSFSLYEQYF. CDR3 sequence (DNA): TGTGCCAGCAGTTTCTCCCTATACGAGCAGTACTTC.

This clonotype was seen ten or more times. The CDR3 is CASSHITEALSYEQYF. The CDR3 DNA reads as TGTGCCAGCAGCCACATCACGGAAGCTCTCTCCTACGAGCAGTACTTC. The V and J genes are TRBV14 and TRBJ2-7; no clear D gene. Deletions cut 3 bases from V and 0 bases from J, with 15 bases between. From germline, CDR1 is SGHDN and CDR2 FVKESK. This CDR3 is 16 amino acids long. Full variable domain (rest looked up from reference TRBV14 and TRBJ2-7): EAGVTQFPSHSVIEKGQTVTLRCDPISGHDNLYWYRRVMGKEIKFLLHFVKESKQDESGMPNNRFLAERTGGTYSTLKVQPAELEDSGVYFCASSHITEALSYEQYFGPGTRLTVT.

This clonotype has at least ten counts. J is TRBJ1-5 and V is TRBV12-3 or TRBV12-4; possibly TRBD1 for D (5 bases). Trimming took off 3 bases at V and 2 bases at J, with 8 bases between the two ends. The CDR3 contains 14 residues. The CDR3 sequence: CASSFQGGNQPQHF. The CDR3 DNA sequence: TGTGCCAGCAGTTTTCAGGGAGGCAATCAGCCCCAGCATTTT.

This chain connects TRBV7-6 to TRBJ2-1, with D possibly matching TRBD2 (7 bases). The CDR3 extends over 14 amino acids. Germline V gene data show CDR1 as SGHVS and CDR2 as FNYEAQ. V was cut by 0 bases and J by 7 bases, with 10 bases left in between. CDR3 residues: CASSLAGGPNEQFF. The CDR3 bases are TGTGCCAGCAGCTTAGCGGGGGGGCCGAATGAGCAGTTCTTC.

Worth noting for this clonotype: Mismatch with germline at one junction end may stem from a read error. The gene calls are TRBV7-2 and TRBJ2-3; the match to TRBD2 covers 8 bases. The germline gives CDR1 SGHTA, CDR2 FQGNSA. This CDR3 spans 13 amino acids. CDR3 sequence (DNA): TGTGCCAGCAGCCCCAGCGGGAGCACAGGTCGTGATTTT. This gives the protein CASSPSGSTGRDF.

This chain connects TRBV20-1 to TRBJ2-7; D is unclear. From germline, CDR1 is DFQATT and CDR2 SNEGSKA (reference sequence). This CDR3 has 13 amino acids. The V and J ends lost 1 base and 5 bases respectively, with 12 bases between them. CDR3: CSARAAATNEQYF. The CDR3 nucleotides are TGCAGTGCTAGAGCCGCGGCTACCAACGAGCAGTACTTC.

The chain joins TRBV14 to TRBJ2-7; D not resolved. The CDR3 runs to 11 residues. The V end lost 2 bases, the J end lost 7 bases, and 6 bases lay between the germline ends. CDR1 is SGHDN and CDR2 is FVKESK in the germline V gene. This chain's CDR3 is CASSQRVEQYF. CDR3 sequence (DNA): TGTGCCAGCAGCCAACGAGTAGAGCAGTACTTC.

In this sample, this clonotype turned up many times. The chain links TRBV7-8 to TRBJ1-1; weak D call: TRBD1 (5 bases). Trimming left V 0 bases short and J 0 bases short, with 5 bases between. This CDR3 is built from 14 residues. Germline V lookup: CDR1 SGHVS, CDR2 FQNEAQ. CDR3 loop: CASSLAGVNTEAFF. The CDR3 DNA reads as TGTGCCAGCAGCTTAGCAGGGGTGAACACTGAAGCTTTCTTT.

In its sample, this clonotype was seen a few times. CDR3 residues: CAIRRDKSRETQYF. CDR3 DNA: TGTGCCATCAGACGGGACAAGAGCCGAGAGACCCAGTACTTC. The gene calls are TRBV10-3 and TRBJ2-5; weak D call: TRBD1 (6 bases). Germline V lookup: CDR1 ENHRY, CDR2 SYGVKD. This CDR3 has 14 residues. The V end was cut by 6 bases, the J end by 4 bases, with 15 bases between.

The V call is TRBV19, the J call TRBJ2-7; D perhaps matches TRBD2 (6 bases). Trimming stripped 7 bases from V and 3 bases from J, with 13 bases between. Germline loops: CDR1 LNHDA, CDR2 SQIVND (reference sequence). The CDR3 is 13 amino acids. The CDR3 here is CASTQPGLYEQYF. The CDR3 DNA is TGTGCCAGTACCCAACCGGGACTCTACGAGCAGTACTTC.

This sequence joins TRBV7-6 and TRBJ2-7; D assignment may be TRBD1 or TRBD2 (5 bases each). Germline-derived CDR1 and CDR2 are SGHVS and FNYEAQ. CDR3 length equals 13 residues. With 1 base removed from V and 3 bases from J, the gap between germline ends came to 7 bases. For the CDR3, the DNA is TGTGCCAGCAGCTTAGGGGACCGCTACGAGCAGTACTTC. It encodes CASSLGDRYEQYF.

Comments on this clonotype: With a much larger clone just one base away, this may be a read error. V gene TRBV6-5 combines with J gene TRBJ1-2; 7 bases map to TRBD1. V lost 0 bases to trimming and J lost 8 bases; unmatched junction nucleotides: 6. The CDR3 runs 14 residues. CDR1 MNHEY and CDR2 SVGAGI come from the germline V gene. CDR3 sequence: CASSYSYRGSGYTF. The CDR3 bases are TGTGCCAGCAGTTACTCATACAGGGGAAGCGGCTACACCTTC.

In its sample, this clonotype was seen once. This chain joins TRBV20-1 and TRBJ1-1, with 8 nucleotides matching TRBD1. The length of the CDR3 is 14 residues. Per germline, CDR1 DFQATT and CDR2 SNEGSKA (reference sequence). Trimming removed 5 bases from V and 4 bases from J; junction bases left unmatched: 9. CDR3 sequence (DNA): TGCAGTGCTCCTACATCTACAGGGGGCACTGAAGCTTTCTTT. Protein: CSAPTSTGGTEAFF.

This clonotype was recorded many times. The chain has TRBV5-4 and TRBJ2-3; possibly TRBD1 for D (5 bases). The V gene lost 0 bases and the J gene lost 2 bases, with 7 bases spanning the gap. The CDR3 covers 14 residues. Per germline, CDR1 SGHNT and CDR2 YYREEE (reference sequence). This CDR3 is CASSLGQFTDTQYF. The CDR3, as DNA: TGTGCCAGCAGCTTGGGACAGTTCACAGATACGCAGTATTTT. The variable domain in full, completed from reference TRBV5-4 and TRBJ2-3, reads ETGVTQSPTHLIKTRGQQVTLRCSSQSGHNTVSWYQQALGQGPQFIFQYYREEENGRGNFPPRFSGLQFPNYSSELNVNALELDDSALYLCASSLGQFTDTQYFGPGTRLTVL.

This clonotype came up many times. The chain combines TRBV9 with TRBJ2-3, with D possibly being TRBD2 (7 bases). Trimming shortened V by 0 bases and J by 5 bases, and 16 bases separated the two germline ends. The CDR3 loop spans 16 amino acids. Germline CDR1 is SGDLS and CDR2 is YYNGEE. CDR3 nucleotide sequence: TGTGCCAGCAGCGTAGGTCGGGGGGCCCAGGTAGATACGCAGTATTTT. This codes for CASSVGRGAQVDTQYF.

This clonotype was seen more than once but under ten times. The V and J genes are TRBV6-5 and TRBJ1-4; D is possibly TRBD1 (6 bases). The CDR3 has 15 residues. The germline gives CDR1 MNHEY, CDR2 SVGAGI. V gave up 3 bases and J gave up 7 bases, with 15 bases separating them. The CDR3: CASSYYGGPSEKLFF. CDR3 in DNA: TGTGCCAGCAGTTATTATGGGGGGCCCTCTGAAAAACTGTTTTTT.

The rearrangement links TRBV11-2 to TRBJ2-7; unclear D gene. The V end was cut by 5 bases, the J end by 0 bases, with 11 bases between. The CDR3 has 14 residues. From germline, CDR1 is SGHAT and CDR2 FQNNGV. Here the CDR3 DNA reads TGTGCCAGCAGCGTCGGACGCGCCTCCTACGAGCAGTACTTC. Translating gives CASSVGRASYEQYF.

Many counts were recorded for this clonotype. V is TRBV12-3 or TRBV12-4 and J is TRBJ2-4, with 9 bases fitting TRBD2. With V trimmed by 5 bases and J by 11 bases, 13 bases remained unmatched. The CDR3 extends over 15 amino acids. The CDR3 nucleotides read TGTGCCAGCAGTCCGCGGGGGGGACTAGCTCTACTTCAGTACTTC. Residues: CASSPRGGLALLQYF.

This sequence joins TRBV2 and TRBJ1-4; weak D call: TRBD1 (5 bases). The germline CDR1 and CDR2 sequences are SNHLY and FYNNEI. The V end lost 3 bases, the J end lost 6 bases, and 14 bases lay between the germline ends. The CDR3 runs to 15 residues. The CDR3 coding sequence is TGTGCCAGCAGTGATAGATGGGACGGGGATGAAAAACTGTTTTTT. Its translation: CASSDRWDGDEKLFF.

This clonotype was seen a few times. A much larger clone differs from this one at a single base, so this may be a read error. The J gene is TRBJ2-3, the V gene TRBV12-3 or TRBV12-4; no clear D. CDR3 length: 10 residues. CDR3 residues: CASSLDAQYF. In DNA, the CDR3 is TGTGCCAGCAGTCTAGATGCGCAGTATTTT.

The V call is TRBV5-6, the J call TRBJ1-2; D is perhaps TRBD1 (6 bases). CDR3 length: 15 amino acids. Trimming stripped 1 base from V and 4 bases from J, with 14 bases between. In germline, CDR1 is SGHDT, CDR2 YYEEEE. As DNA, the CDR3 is TGTGCCAGCAGCTTGTTTTCAGGAGGGGGCTATGGCTACACCTTC. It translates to CASSLFSGGGYGYTF.

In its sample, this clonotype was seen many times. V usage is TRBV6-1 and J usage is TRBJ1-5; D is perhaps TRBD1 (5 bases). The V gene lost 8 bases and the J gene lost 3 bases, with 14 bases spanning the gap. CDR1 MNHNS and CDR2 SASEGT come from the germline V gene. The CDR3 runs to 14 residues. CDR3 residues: CASVRDGNNQPQHF. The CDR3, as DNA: TGTGCCAGCGTCCGGGACGGCAACAATCAGCCCCAGCATTTT.

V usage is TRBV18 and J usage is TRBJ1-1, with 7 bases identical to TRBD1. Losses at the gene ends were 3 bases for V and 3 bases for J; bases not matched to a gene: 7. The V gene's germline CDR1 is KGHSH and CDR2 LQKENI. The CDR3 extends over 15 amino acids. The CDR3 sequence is CASSPQGDEDTEAFF. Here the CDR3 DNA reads TGTGCCAGCTCACCTCAGGGGGATGAGGACACTGAAGCTTTCTTT. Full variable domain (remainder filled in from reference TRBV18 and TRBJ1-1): NAGVMQNPRHLVRRRGQEARLRCSPMKGHSHVYWYRQLPEEGLKFMVYLQKENIIDESGMPKERFSAEFPKEGPSILRIQQVVRGDSAAYFCASSPQGDEDTEAFFGQGTRLTVV.

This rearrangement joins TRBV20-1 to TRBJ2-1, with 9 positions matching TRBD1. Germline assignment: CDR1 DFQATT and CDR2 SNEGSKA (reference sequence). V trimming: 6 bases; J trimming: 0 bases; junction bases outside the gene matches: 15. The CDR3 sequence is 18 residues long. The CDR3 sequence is CSAPQGAGSGSSYNEQFF. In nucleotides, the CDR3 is TGCAGTGCACCACAGGGGGCGGGTTCGGGGAGCTCCTACAATGAGCAGTTCTTC.

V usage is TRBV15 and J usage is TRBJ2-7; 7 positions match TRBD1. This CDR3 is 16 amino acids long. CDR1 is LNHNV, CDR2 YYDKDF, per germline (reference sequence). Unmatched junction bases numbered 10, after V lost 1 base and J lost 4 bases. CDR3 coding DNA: TGTGCCACCAGCAGAGCCGGTTTGACAGGGAAATACGAGCAGTACTTC. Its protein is CATSRAGLTGKYEQYF.

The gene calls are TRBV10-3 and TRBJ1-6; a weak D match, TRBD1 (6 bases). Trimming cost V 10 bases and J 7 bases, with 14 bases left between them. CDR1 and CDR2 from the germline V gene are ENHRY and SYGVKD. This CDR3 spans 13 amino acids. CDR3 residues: CATSQGSNSPLHF. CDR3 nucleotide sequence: TGTGCCACCTCTCAGGGGAGCAATTCACCCCTCCACTTT.

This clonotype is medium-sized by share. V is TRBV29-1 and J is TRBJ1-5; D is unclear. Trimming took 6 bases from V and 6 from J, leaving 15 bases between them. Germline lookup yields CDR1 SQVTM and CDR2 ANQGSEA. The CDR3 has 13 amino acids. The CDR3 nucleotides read TGCAGCGTGGGAGACGGAGCATTTCAGCCCCAGCATTTT. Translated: CSVGDGAFQPQHF.